Listed here are 16 T cell receptor beta chains from one sample, sequenced in a study of T-cell reconstitution after alpha-beta-depleted transplantation in children. The library targeted TCRbeta and was prepared with unique molecular identifiers. Each CDR3 protein is one row after TCRdb ran MiXCR on the PCR reads. The sample holds a few hundred thousand distinct CDR3 sequences; 7.5% to 10% are singletons and the top ten take about 4.9%. The sequences come from PBMCs from the stem cell graft donor, collected from the stem cell graft. These receptors came from a human donor who donated a stem cell graft to a child with SCID.

This clonotype was seen at least ten times. This chain joins TRBV12-3 or TRBV12-4 and TRBJ2-7, with D possibly called TRBD1 or TRBD2 (5 bases each). This CDR3 spans 16 amino acids. Trimming stripped 2 bases from V and 7 bases from J, with 21 bases between. As DNA, the CDR3 is TGTGCCAGCAGTTTAAGAGGGGCCCCAGCGAGGGGAGAGCAGTACTTC. This translates into CASSLRGAPARGEQYF.

This clonotype was picked up many times. The chain carries TRBV29-1 and TRBJ1-2, with 10 bases identical to TRBD1. Germline trimming cut 6 bases from V and 8 bases from J; bases unmatched to any gene: 6. Per germline, CDR1 SQVTM and CDR2 ANQGSEA. This CDR3 spans 12 amino acids. The CDR3 DNA is TGCAGCGTCTCCGGACAGGGGGTGGGCTACACCTTC. Its protein product is CSVSGQGVGYTF.

This clonotype came up many times. The V and J genes are TRBV7-9 and TRBJ2-1; possibly TRBD1 or TRBD2 for D (5 bases each). V gave up 4 bases and J gave up 3 bases, with 16 bases separating them. CDR3 length: 16 residues. The germline CDR1 and CDR2 sequences are SEHNR and FQNEAQ (reference sequence). CDR3 loop: CASSYMRDPFYNEQFF. CDR3 nucleotide sequence: TGTGCCAGCAGCTACATGAGGGACCCCTTCTACAATGAGCAGTTCTTC.

Ten or more counts support this clonotype. The chain joins TRBV7-9 to TRBJ1-1, with 8 bases aligning to TRBD1. In germline, CDR1 is SEHNR, CDR2 FQNEAQ (reference sequence). The CDR3 is 13 amino acids. The ends lost 0 bases at V and 9 bases at J; junction bases unmatched: 3. The CDR3: CASSLAGQGQAFF. For the CDR3, the DNA is TGTGCCAGCAGCTTAGCCGGACAGGGACAAGCTTTCTTT.

This clonotype has at least ten counts. At one boundary the junction diverges from the germline segment, which might be a read error. The chain joins TRBV12-3 or TRBV12-4 to TRBJ2-3; 9 positions agree with TRBD1. This CDR3 region has 15 residues. CDR3 nucleotides: TGTGCCAGCAGATCCCCACGAACAGGGGGCGCGGGGGAAGTATTT. This encodes CASRSPRTGGAGEVF.

In this sample, this clonotype turned up a few times. The genes are TRBV6-1 and TRBJ1-2; D call uncertain. V lost 6 bases to trimming and J lost 4 bases, with 18 bases between them. CDR1 and CDR2 (germline): MNHNS, SASEGT. The CDR3 is made up of 15 amino acids. CDR3 region: CASSLGRATLYGYTF. CDR3 in DNA: TGTGCCAGCAGCCTCGGCAGAGCGACTCTCTATGGCTACACCTTC.

The chain uses TRBV18 and TRBJ2-1; tentative D call: TRBD1 (5 bases). This CDR3 region has 15 residues. V was shortened by 0 bases and J by 6 bases, with 12 bases between the two germline ends. Germline lookup yields CDR1 KGHSH and CDR2 LQKENI. The chain's CDR3 is CASSPPGVLFNEQFF. CDR3 coding DNA: TGTGCCAGCTCACCACCAGGGGTTTTATTCAATGAGCAGTTCTTC.

V usage is TRBV3-1 and J usage is TRBJ2-7, with TRBD1 matching over 11 bases. Per the germline V gene, CDR1 is LGHDT and CDR2 is YNNKEL (reference sequence). This CDR3 has 15 residues. V shed 3 bases, J shed 6 bases, and the junction held 7 bases outside the gene matches. CDR3 DNA sequence: TGTGCCAGCAGCCATACCGGGACAGGGGGGACCGAGCAGTACTTC. Translating it yields CASSHTGTGGTEQYF.

This clonotype was observed at least ten times. The chain is built from TRBV28 and TRBJ1-5; D is perhaps TRBD1 (5 bases). Per germline, CDR1 MDHEN and CDR2 SYDVKM. V shed 7 bases and J shed 4 bases, with 11 bases lying between them. The CDR3 spans 13 residues. The DNA of the CDR3 is TGTGCCAGCAAGGCGTCAGGGAATCAGCCCCAGCATTTT. As protein: CASKASGNQPQHF.

This clonotype appeared many times. In DNA, the CDR3 is TGCAGTGCTAGAGAGCAGGATAATCAGCCCCAGCATTTT. Amino acids: CSAREQDNQPQHF. The chain employs TRBV20-1 and TRBJ1-5; D is ambiguous. The CDR3 spans 13 residues. Germline CDR1 reads DFQATT; CDR2 reads SNEGSKA (reference sequence). The ends were cut back, 0 bases at V and 4 bases at J, with 7 bases in the middle.

This clonotype came up many times. The chain couples TRBV12-3 or TRBV12-4 to TRBJ1-5; tentatively, D is TRBD1 (5 bases). The CDR3 spans 17 residues. V was shortened by 6 bases and J by 1 base, with 19 bases between the two germline ends. The CDR3, as DNA: TGTGCCAGCAGCCCGCCGGCCGGGGGAGGGAGCAATCAGCCCCAGCATTTT. Amino acids: CASSPPAGGGSNQPQHF.

Worth noting for this clonotype: This clone may be a read error of a much larger clone one base away. V is TRBV10-3 and J is TRBJ1-1; D may be TRBD1 (6 bases). Germline-derived CDR1 and CDR2 are ENHRY and SYGVKD. There are 13 residues in the CDR3. Here the CDR3 DNA reads TGTGCCTTCAGCACAGGAAGGGGGACTGAAGCTTTCTTT. Translating it yields CAFSTGRGTEAFF.

This clonotype occurred many times. V gene TRBV6-2 or TRBV6-3 combines with J gene TRBJ1-1, with a possible D match to TRBD1 (6 bases). This CDR3 comprises 14 residues. Germline V gives CDR1 MNHEY, CDR2 SVGEGT. V lost 2 bases and J 4 bases, leaving 11 bases between the germline ends. CDR3 nucleotide sequence: TGTGCCAGCAGTTACAAGGGGGAGGCCACTGAAGCTTTCTTT. This translates into CASSYKGEATEAFF.

At least ten counts were recorded for this clonotype. The chain links TRBV5-1 to TRBJ2-3; D is undetermined. Germline assignment: CDR1 SGHRS and CDR2 YFSETQ. Trimming removed 2 bases from V and 4 bases from J, with 11 bases in between. CDR3 size: 14 residues. The DNA of the CDR3 is TGCGCCAGCAGCTTCTCCCCCCCTTCAGATACGCAGTATTTT. Translating gives CASSFSPPSDTQYF.

Many counts were recorded for this clonotype. This chain joins TRBV5-1 and TRBJ2-6; no clear D. CDR1 SGHRS and CDR2 YFSETQ come from the germline V gene. There are 16 residues in the CDR3. The ends were cut back, 0 bases at V and 1 base at J, with 8 bases in the middle. The CDR3 region has the DNA TGCGCCAGCAGCTTGGAGGTAGGGTCTGGGGCCAACGTCCTGACTTTC. Protein product: CASSLEVGSGANVLTF.

A remark on this clonotype: This sequence may be a read error, since a much larger clone differs from it by one base. The chain is built from TRBV12-3 or TRBV12-4 and TRBJ2-6; D may be TRBD2 (6 bases). The CDR3 has 19 amino acids. The CDR3 loop reads CAISLAQGGGYSGANVLTF. The CDR3 region has the DNA TGTGCCATCAGTTTAGCCCAGGGTGGGGGGTATTCCGGGGCCAACGTCCTGACTTTC.